A single TCR beta chain is shown here with its context. This entry is derived from a study of blood T cell repertoires in COVID-19. The protocol was immunoSEQ multiplex PCR, while the TCRdb copy is restricted to in-frame clones and leaves out a portion. This table has roughly 200,000 clones, about four fifths appearing once. The CDR3 is 15 residues long. CDR1 is SGHVS, CDR2 FQNEAQ, per germline. Trimming left V 4 bases short and J 1 base short, with 12 bases between. Input material: peripheral blood. The V call is TRBV7-8, the J call TRBJ2-3, with D possibly TRBD2 on 6 matching bases. This clonotype was obtained from a man aged 45-65 years with active or convalescent COVID-19. The CDR3 bases are TGTGCCAGCAGCTCGACTAGAGGAGGCACAGATACGCAGTATTTT. This codes for CASSSTRGGTDTQYF.